Listed below are T cell receptor beta chains from one sample, sequenced in a study of T cells in Graves' hyperthyroidism and ophthalmopathy. TCRdb ran MiXCR on the multiplex PCR reads and lists one entry per CDR3 protein. Among a few hundred thousand distinct CDR3 sequences listed, approximately 44% were seen once. Sequenced input: peripheral blood or thyroid tissue (not recorded which). All receptors derive from a woman aged 18-29 years with Graves' hyperthyroidism. CDR3s include the opening cysteine and the closing phenylalanine or tryptophan. D genes are given only for firm matches. Not every row has a clone size; where given, it reads once, few, many or a size class.

J,D,size,V,DNA,CDR3
TRBJ1-2,.,.,TRBV6-6,TGTGCCAGCAGTTGCTCGGGATCTGCTAACTATGGCTACACCTTC,CASSCSGSANYGYTF
TRBJ1-1,.,many,TRBV2,TGTGCCAGCACCCTAGGAGCTGAAGCTTTCTTT,CASTLGAEAFF
TRBJ2-7,TRBD2,.,TRBV27,TGTGCCAGCAGTTTTGGCGGGAGGAACTACGAGCAGTACTTC,CASSFGGRNYEQYF
TRBJ2-7,.,.,TRBV7-9,.,CASSFYICSARPGTRYEQYF
TRBJ2-6,.,once,TRBV11-2,TGTGCCAGCAGCCAAGATACCCGGGCCAACGTCCTGACTTTC,CASSQDTRANVLTF
TRBJ2-6,.,.,TRBV7-2,TGTGCCAGCAGCTTAGGGTCCGGCATCCTGACTTTC,CASSLGSGILTF
TRBJ2-1,TRBD2,.,TRBV5-1,TGCGCCAGCAGCTTGCTAGCGGACCACAATGAGCAGTTCTTC,CASSLLADHNEQFF
TRBJ2-5,TRBD1,many,TRBV18,TGTGCCAGCTCACCGGCCGGGACAGTACAAGAGACCCAGTACTTC,CASSPAGTVQETQYF
TRBJ1-4,.,many,TRBV6-1,TGTGCCAGCAGTGTTTACGGTAATGAAAAACTGTTTTTT,CASSVYGNEKLFF
TRBJ1-1,.,many,TRBV7-3,TGTGCCAGCAGCTTCGGCGTAGGCACTGAAGCTTTCTTT,CASSFGVGTEAFF